This T cell receptor beta chain was profiled in a study of OX40 agonist ivuxolimab in advanced cancers. Study results and caveats: Still undetermined is the antigen specificity of the expanded peripheral T cells.

The method was immunoSEQ multiplex PCR; TCRdb's version includes in-frame clones alone and lacks a portion of them. This sample carries more than 50,000 clones, about nine tenths of them seen once, and the ten largest clones take 1.9%. With regard to this clone: The antigen remains undetermined.

The sample consisted of CD4+ or CD8+ T cells sorted from blood, taken in a trial of the OX40 agonist ivuxolimab. The clonotype was recovered from an adult with an advanced solid tumor such as melanoma, head and neck, liver or kidney cancer.

As DNA, the CDR3 is TGTGCCAGCAGTCCCCCAGGGGCCATCACAGATACGCAGTATTTT. Its protein is CASSPPGAITDTQYF. The chain links TRBV28 to TRBJ2-3, with a weak D call TRBD1 (6 bases). The V gene's germline CDR1 is MDHEN and CDR2 SYDVKM. V was pared by 5 bases and J by 2 bases, with 14 bases between. CDR3 length: 15 amino acids.